The clone carrying this T cell receptor (beta chain) was counted only a few times. The data stem from a study of blood T cell repertoires in COVID-19. V shed 6 bases, J shed 9 bases, and the junction held 10 bases outside the gene matches. The CDR3 length is 15 residues. Germline CDR1 and CDR2: SGHRS and YFSETQ. In the authors' workflow: For nucleated cells, counts were estimated from reference gene primer amplification. Profiled with immunoSEQ multiplex PCR; TCRdb holds only in-frame clones, not every one. For V, J and clone size, that table is used; D and trimming come from the DNA. The sample carries just over 300,000 clones, around 90% recorded once. Participant age was roughly 18 to 90 years, and participants resided in roughly 24 US areas. Participants had their cohort set by participant-reported clinical history.

The chain recombines TRBV5-1 with TRBJ2-1; 12 bases fit TRBD1. The sequence was collected from a woman aged 18-29 years who had recovered from COVID-19. Sequenced material: PBMCs or T cells enriched from blood (not recorded which). CDR3 region: CASIEGTGGLREQFF. DNA for the CDR3: TGCGCCAGCATCGAAGGGACAGGGGGCCTACGTGAGCAGTTCTTC.